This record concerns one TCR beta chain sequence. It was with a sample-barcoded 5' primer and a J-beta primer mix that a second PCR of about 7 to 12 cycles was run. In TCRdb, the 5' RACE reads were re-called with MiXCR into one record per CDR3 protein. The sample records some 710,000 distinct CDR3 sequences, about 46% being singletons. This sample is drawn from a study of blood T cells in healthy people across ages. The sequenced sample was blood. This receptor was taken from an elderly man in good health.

Here the CDR3 reads CASSFSGPREQYF. The CDR3 DNA sequence: TGTGCCAGCAGTTTTTCGGGTCCCCGCGAGCAGTACTTC. This chain links TRBV12-3 or TRBV12-4 with TRBJ2-7; D call uncertain. Deletions cut 3 bases from V and 6 bases from J, with 12 bases between. The CDR3 loop spans 13 amino acids.